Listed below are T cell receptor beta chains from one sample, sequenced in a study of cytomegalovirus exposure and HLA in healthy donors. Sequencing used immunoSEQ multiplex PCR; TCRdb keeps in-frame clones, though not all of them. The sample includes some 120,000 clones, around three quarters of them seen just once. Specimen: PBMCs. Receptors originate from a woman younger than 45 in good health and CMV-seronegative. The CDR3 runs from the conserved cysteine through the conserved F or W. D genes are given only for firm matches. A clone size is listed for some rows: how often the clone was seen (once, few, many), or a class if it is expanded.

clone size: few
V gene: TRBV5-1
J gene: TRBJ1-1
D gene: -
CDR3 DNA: TGCGCCAGCAGCCCCGGACAGTTCATGAACACTGAAGCTTTCTTT
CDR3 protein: CASSPGQFMNTEAFF

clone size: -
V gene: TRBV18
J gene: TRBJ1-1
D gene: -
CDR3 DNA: TGTGCCAGCTCAAACCAGGGAGAAGCTTTCTTT
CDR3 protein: CASSNQGEAFF

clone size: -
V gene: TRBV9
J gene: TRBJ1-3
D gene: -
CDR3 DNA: TGTGCCAGCAGGCAGAACAGCTTCTCTGGAAACACCATATATTTT
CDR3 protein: CASRQNSFSGNTIYF

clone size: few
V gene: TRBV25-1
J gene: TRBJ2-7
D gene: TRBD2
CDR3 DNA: TGTGCCAGCTCGCTTACTAGCGGGAGCGGGAACGAGCAGTACTTC
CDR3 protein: CASSLTSGSGNEQYF

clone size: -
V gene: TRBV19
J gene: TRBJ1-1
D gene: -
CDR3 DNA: TGTGCCAGTAGTTCGACTGAAGCTTTCTTT
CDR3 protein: CASSSTEAFF

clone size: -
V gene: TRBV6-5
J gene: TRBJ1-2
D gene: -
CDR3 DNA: TGTGCCAGCAGTTACTCGGCGACAGCTTATGGCTACACCTTC
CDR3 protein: CASSYSATAYGYTF

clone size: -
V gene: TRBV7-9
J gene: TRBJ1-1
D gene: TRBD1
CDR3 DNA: TGTGCCAGCAGCTTAGGGACAGGGTTTTTTTTCACTGAAGCTTTCTTT
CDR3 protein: CASSLGTGFFFTEAFF

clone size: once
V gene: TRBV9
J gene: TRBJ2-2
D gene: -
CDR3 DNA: TGTGCCAGCACAAGGGGGGGCACCGGGGAGCTGTTTTTT
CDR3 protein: CASTRGGTGELFF

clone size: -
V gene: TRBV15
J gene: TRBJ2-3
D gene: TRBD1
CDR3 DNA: TGTGCCACCAGCAGAGAAGGACAGGGGGCCTACCGCACAGATACGCAGTATTTT
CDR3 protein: CATSREGQGAYRTDTQYF

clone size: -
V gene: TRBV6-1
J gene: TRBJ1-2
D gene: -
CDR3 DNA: TGTGCCAGCAGTGGGGAATGGGGCCACGTCAACTATGGCTACACCTTC
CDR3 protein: CASSGEWGHVNYGYTF

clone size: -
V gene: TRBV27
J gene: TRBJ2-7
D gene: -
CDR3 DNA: TGTGCCAGCAGTTTAATCGTAAGCTCCTACGAGCAGTACTTC
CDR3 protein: CASSLIVSSYEQYF

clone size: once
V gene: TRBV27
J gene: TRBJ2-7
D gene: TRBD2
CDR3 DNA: TGTGCCAGCTCGCCTCCGGGACTAGCGGTGCACGAGCAGTACTTC
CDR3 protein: CASSPPGLAVHEQYF